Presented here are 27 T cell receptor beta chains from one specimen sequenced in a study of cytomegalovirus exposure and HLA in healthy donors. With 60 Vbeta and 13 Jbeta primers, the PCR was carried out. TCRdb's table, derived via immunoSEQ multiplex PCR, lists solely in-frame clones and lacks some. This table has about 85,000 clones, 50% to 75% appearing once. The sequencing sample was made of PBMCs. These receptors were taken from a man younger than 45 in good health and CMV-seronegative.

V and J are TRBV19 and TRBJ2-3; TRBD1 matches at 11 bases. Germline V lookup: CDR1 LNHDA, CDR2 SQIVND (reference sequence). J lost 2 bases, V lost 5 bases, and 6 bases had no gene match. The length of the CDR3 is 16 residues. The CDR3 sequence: CASSPWTGGITDTQYF. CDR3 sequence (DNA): TGTGCCAGTAGTCCATGGACAGGGGGCATCACAGATACGCAGTATTTT.

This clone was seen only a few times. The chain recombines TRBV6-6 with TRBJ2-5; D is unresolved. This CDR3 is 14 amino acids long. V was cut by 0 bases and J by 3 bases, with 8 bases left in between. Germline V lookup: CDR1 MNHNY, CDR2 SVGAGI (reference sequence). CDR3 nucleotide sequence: TGTGCCAGCAGTTACTCTTCCAGGAAAGAGACCCAGTACTTC. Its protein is CASSYSSRKETQYF.

Written as DNA, the CDR3 is TGTGCCAGCACTCAGCAGGGGTTTGGCAAAAACATTCAGTACTTC. Amino acids: CASTQQGFGKNIQYF. V and J are TRBV28 and TRBJ2-4; perhaps TRBD1 as D (6 bases). The V end was cut by 7 bases, the J end by 3 bases, with 16 bases between. The CDR3 loop spans 15 amino acids. CDR1 and CDR2 from the germline V gene are MDHEN and SYDVKM.

As DNA, the CDR3 is TGTGCCAGCAGCACCCAGGGACTAGCGGGGGTACAAGAGACCCAGTACTTC. The encoded protein is CASSTQGLAGVQETQYF. This chain links TRBV11-2 with TRBJ2-5, with TRBD2 matching over 14 bases. The CDR3 runs to 17 residues. V shed 5 bases, J shed 2 bases, and the junction held 7 bases outside the gene matches. Germline assignment: CDR1 SGHAT and CDR2 FQNNGV.

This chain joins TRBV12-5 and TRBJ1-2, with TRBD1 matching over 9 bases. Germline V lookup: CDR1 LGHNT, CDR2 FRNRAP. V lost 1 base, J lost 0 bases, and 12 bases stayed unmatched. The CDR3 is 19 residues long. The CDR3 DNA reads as TGTGCTAGTGGTTTGGACTTGACCGGGACAGGGCTATCTAACTATGGCTACACCTTC. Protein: CASGLDLTGTGLSNYGYTF.

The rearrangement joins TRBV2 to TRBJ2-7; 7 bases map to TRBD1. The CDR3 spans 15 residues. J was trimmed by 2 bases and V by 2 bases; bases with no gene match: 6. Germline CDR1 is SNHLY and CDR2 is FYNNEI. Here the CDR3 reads CASSEIRGTPYEQYF. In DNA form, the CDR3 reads TGTGCCAGCAGTGAAATCAGGGGGACACCCTACGAGCAGTACTTC.

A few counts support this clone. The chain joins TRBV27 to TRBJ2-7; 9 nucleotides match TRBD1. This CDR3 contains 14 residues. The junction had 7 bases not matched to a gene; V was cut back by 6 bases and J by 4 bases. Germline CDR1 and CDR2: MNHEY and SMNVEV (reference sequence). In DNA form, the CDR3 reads TGTGCCAGCAGGCGGGGACAGGGCCCTTACGAGCAGTACTTC. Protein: CASRRGQGPYEQYF.

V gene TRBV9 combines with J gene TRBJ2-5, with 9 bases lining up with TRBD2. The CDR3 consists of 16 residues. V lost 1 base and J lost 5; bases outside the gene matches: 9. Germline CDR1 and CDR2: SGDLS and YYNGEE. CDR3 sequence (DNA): TGTGCCAGCAGCGTACGTCCTAGCGGGGACTGGGAGACCCAGTACTTC. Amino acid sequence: CASSVRPSGDWETQYF.

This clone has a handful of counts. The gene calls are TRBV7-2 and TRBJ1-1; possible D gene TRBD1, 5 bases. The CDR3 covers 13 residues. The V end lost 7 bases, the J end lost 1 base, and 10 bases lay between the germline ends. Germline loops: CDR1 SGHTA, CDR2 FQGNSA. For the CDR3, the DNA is TGTGCCAGCAACACCGGACAGAACACTGAAGCTTTCTTT. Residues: CASNTGQNTEAFF.

The CDR3 nucleotides are TGTGCCAGTAGCCTTAACACCAACACCGGGGAGCTGTTTTTT. Translating it yields CASSLNTNTGELFF. The rearrangement uses TRBV19 and TRBJ2-2; D unresolved. Deletions cut 6 bases from V and 2 bases from J, with 10 bases between. The V gene's germline CDR1 is LNHDA and CDR2 SQIVND (reference sequence). This CDR3 has 14 amino acids.

The CDR3, as DNA: TGTGCCAGCAGGCTAAGACTAGCGGGAGTCGGCGAGCAGTTCTTC. It yields the protein CASRLRLAGVGEQFF. This rearrangement joins TRBV11-2 to TRBJ2-1; 12 bases match TRBD2. This CDR3 contains 15 residues. V lost 6 bases, J lost 10 bases, and 10 bases stayed unmatched. Germline CDR1 is SGHAT and CDR2 is FQNNGV.

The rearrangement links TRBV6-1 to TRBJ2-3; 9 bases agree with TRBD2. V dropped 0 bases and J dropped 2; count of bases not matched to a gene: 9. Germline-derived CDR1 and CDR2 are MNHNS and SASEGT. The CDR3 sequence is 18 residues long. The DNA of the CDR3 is TGTGCCAGCAGTGAAGCAAAGACTAGCGGAGCTAACACAGATACGCAGTATTTT. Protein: CASSEAKTSGANTDTQYF.

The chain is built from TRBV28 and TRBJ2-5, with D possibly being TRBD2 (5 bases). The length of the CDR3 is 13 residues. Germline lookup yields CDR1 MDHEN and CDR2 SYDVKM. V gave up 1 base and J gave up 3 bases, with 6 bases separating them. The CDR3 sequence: CASSLYGKETQYF. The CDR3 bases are TGTGCCAGCAGTTTATACGGGAAAGAGACCCAGTACTTC.

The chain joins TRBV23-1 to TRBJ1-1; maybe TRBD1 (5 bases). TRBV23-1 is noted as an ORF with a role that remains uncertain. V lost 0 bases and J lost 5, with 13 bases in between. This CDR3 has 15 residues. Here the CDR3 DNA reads TGCGCCAGCAGTCAATCGACAGCCACCCAGACTGAAGCTTTCTTT. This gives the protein CASSQSTATQTEAFF.

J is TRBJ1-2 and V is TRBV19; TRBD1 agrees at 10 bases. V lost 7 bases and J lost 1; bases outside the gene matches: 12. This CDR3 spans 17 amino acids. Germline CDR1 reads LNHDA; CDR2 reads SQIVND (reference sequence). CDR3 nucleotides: TGTGCCAGTACCGCGCGGGACAGGGGATACCTTAACTATGGCTACACCTTC. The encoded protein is CASTARDRGYLNYGYTF.

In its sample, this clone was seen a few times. The CDR3, as DNA: TGTGCCAGTAGTATGATACAGGGCTGGGACACTGAAGCTTTCTTT. It codes for CASSMIQGWDTEAFF. The V gene is TRBV19, the J gene TRBJ1-1; possible D gene TRBD1, 6 bases. Germline V gene lookup returns CDR1 LNHDA and CDR2 SQIVND (reference sequence). Trimming removed 3 bases from V and 3 bases from J, with 14 bases in between. The CDR3 spans 15 residues.

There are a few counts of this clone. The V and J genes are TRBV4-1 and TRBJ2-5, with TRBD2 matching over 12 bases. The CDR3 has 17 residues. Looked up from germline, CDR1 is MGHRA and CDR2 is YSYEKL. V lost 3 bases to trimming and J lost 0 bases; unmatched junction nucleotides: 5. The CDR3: CASSQTSGGGYQETQYF. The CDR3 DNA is TGCGCCAGCAGCCAGACTAGCGGGGGAGGGTACCAAGAGACCCAGTACTTC.

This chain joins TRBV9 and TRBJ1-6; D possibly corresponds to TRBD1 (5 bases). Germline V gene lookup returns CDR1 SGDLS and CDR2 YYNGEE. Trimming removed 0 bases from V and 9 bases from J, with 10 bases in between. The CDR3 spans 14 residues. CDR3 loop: CASSVGGQGSPLHF. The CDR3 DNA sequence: TGTGCCAGCAGCGTAGGTGGACAAGGTTCACCCCTCCACTTT.

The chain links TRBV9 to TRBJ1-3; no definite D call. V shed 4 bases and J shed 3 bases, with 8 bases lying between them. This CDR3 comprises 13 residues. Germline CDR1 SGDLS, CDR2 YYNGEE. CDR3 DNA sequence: TGTGCCAGCAGCCAGTCGGGTGGAAACACCATATATTTT. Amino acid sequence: CASSQSGGNTIYF. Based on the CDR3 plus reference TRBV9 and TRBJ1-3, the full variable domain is DSGVTQTPKHLITATGQRVTLRCSPRSGDLSVYWYQQSLDQGLQFLIQYYNGEERAKGNILERFSAQQFPDLHSELNLSSLELGDSALYFCASSQSGGNTIYFGEGSWLTVV.

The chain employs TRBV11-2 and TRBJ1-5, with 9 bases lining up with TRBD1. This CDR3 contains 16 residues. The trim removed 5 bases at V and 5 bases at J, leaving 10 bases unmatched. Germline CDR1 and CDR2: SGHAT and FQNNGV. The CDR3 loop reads CASSEGQGPGYQPQHF. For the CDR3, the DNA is TGTGCCAGCAGCGAGGGACAGGGTCCGGGGTATCAGCCCCAGCATTTT.

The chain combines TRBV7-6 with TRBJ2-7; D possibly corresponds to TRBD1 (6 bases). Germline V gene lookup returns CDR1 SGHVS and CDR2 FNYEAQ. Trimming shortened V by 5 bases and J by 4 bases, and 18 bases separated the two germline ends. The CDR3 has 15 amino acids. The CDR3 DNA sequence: TGTGCCAGCAGCCAATTCCGGCGACAGGTGTACGAGCAGTACTTC. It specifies CASSQFRRQVYEQYF.

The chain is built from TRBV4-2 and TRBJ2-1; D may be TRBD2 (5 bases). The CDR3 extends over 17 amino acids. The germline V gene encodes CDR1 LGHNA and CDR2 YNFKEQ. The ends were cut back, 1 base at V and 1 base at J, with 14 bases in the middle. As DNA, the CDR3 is TGTGCCAGCAGCCAAGGTTCGGGGTCGGGTTCCTACAATGAGCAGTTCTTC. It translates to CASSQGSGSGSYNEQFF.

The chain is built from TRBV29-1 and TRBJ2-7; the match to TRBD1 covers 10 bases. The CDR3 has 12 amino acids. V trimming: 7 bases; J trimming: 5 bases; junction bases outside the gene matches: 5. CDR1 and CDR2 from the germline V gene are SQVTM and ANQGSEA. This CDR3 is CSARDRGHEQYF. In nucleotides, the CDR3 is TGCAGCGCCCGGGACAGGGGACACGAGCAGTACTTC.

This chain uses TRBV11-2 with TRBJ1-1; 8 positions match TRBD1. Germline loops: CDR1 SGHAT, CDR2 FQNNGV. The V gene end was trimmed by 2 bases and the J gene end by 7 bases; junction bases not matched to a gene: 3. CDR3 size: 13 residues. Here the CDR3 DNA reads TGTGCCAGCAGCTTAACAGGGGGACTTGAAGCTTTCTTT. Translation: CASSLTGGLEAFF.

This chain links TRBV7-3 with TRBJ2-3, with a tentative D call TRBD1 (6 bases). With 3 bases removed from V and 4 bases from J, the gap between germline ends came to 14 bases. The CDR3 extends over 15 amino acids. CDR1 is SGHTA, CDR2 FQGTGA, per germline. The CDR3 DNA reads TGTGCCAGCAGCTTGCTGGCGGCAGGGGCAGATACGCAGTATTTT. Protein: CASSLLAAGADTQYF.

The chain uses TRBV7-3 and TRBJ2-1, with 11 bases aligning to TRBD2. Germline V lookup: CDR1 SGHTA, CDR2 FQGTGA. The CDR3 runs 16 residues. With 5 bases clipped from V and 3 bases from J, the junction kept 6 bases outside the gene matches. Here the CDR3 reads CASSMGLAAHYNEQFF. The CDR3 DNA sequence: TGTGCCAGCAGCATGGGACTAGCGGCCCACTACAATGAGCAGTTCTTC.

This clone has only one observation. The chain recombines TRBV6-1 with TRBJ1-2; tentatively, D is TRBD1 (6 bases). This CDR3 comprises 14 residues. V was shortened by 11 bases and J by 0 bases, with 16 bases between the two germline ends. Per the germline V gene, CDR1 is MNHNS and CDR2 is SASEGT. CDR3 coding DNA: TGTGCCGGGAGAGGACAGTTAGCTAACTATGGCTACACCTTC. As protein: CAGRGQLANYGYTF.